Each of the 19 T cell receptor beta chains below was sequenced from the same sample in a study of blood T cell repertoires in COVID-19. Repertoires were generated with immunoSEQ multiplex PCR, while TCRdb's copy carries only in-frame clones and drops some. The sample contains fewer than 60,000 clones, approximately 85% of which appear only once. Sequencing was carried out using peripheral blood. Receptors originate from a man in his 60s with acute or convalescent COVID-19.

This sequence joins TRBV9 and TRBJ2-3; 7 nucleotides line up with TRBD2. The CDR3 has 14 residues. V was pared by 4 bases and J by 6 bases, with 8 bases of the junction left unmatched. The germline CDR1 and CDR2 sequences are SGDLS and YYNGEE. CDR3 sequence reads: CASSTSSGLDTQYF. The CDR3 DNA reads as TGTGCCAGCAGCACCTCTAGCGGTCTGGATACGCAGTATTTT. Together with reference TRBV9 and TRBJ2-3, the CDR3 gives the full variable domain: DSGVTQTPKHLITATGQRVTLRCSPRSGDLSVYWYQQSLDQGLQFLIQYYNGEERAKGNILERFSAQQFPDLHSELNLSSLELGDSALYFCASSTSSGLDTQYFGPGTRLTVL.

This clone was picked up a small number of times. The CDR3 sequence is CASSQDNVAPRAAGELFF. The CDR3 nucleotides are TGTGCCAGCAGCCAAGATAATGTAGCTCCGCGGGCCGCCGGGGAGCTGTTTTTT. The gene calls are TRBV4-2 and TRBJ2-2, with D possibly matching TRBD2 (5 bases). V was trimmed by 0 bases and J by 6 bases, leaving 20 bases between them. In germline, CDR1 is LGHNA, CDR2 YNFKEQ. This CDR3 region has 18 residues.

This clone was detected a few times. The rearrangement links TRBV27 to TRBJ2-6; no definite D call. This CDR3 is 17 amino acids long. Trimming pared 6 bases from V and 0 bases from J, leaving 15 bases between. The germline V gene encodes CDR1 MNHEY and CDR2 SMNVEV (reference sequence). The CDR3 DNA sequence: TGTGCCAGCAGCCCCTATGGGCACCCCTCTGGGGCCAACGTCCTGACTTTC. As protein: CASSPYGHPSGANVLTF.

The rearrangement joins TRBV7-3 to TRBJ2-1; TRBD2 is a possible D gene (5 bases). Trimming took off 0 bases at V and 2 bases at J, with 5 bases between the two ends. Germline V gene data show CDR1 as SGHTA and CDR2 as FQGTGA. The CDR3 is 14 amino acids. Here the CDR3 reads CASSLTAAYNEQFF. The CDR3 DNA follows: TGTGCCAGCAGCTTAACAGCGGCCTACAATGAGCAGTTCTTC.

The DNA of the CDR3 is TGTGCCTGGACAGGCAGCTCCTACAATGAGCAGTTCTTC. Protein sequence: CAWTGSSYNEQFF. The chain combines TRBV30 with TRBJ2-1; no clear D gene. The germline V gene has CDR1 GTSNPN and CDR2 SVGIG (reference sequence). The length of the CDR3 is 13 residues. V lost 4 bases and J lost 0, with 7 bases in between.

This chain joins TRBV11-2 and TRBJ1-1; D may be TRBD1 (5 bases). Trimming took off 6 bases at V and 5 bases at J, with 10 bases between the two ends. The CDR3 spans 12 residues. Germline V gene lookup returns CDR1 SGHAT and CDR2 FQNNGV. CDR3 sequence: CASRDGGTEAFF. In nucleotides, the CDR3 is TGTGCCAGCAGGGACGGGGGGACTGAAGCTTTCTTT.

A few counts support this clone. This sequence joins TRBV5-4 and TRBJ2-7; TRBD2 matches 14 bases. This CDR3 region has 15 residues. The V gene's germline CDR1 is SGHNT and CDR2 YYREEE (reference sequence). J was trimmed by 3 bases and V by 2 bases; bases with no gene match: 1. The CDR3 DNA reads TGTGCCAGCAGCTTAGGACTAGCGGGAGGCTACGAGCAGTACTTC. Amino acids: CASSLGLAGGYEQYF.

The rearrangement uses TRBV5-4 and TRBJ2-1, with no clear D. The CDR3 is 14 amino acids. Trimming removed 4 bases at V and 4 bases at J, with 12 bases between. From germline, CDR1 is SGHNT and CDR2 YYREEE (reference sequence). CDR3 nucleotide sequence: TGTGCCAGCAGCCCTCTAGATCTTTACAATGAGCAGTTCTTC. Its translation is CASSPLDLYNEQFF.

V gene TRBV28 combines with J gene TRBJ1-2; 9 positions agree with TRBD1. CDR1 is MDHEN and CDR2 is SYDVKM in the germline V gene. This CDR3 comprises 15 residues. V lost 6 bases, J lost 4 bases, and 9 bases stayed unmatched. CDR3 DNA sequence: TGTGCCAGCAGACACAGGACAGGGGAGACCTATGGCTACACCTTC. This encodes CASRHRTGETYGYTF.

The chain links TRBV5-1 to TRBJ2-7; no firm D call. The length of the CDR3 is 13 residues. The ends were cut back, 2 bases at V and 3 bases at J, with 9 bases in the middle. CDR1 is SGHRS and CDR2 is YFSETQ in the germline V gene. The CDR3: CASSLALNYEQYF. In nucleotides, the CDR3 is TGCGCCAGCAGCTTAGCTCTCAACTACGAGCAGTACTTC.

The rearrangement uses TRBV18 and TRBJ1-1; a possible D gene is TRBD1 (5 bases). CDR3 length: 14 amino acids. V shed 5 bases and J shed 8 bases, with 18 bases lying between them. Germline CDR1 and CDR2: KGHSH and LQKENI. The CDR3 DNA follows: TGTGCCAGCTCATCAACCCCGGGGGGAATAGAAGCTTTCTTT. It translates to CASSSTPGGIEAFF.

The V call is TRBV9, the J call TRBJ2-3, with D unresolved. The CDR3 has 13 residues. Germline V gene sequence: CDR1 SGDLS, CDR2 YYNGEE. V gave up 0 bases and J gave up 14 bases, with 16 bases separating them. CDR3 DNA: TGTGCCAGCAGCGTAGAATATCCACCTCCTAGGTATTTT. Encoded protein: CASSVEYPPPRYF.

The chain joins TRBV29-1 to TRBJ2-2; TRBD1 aligns across 9 bases. This CDR3 contains 14 residues. The V and J ends lost 5 bases and 2 bases, in that order; junction bases with no gene match: 3. Germline values: CDR1 SQVTM, CDR2 ANQGSEA. The CDR3 DNA is TGCAGCGTTCGGACAGGGGAAAACACCGGGGAGCTGTTTTTT. Encoded protein: CSVRTGENTGELFF.

The chain employs TRBV18 and TRBJ1-5; tentatively, D is TRBD1 (6 bases). V was trimmed by 3 bases and J by 0 bases, leaving 15 bases between them. Germline values: CDR1 KGHSH, CDR2 LQKENI. The CDR3 is 17 residues long. CDR3 coding DNA: TGTGCCAGCTCACCGTCCGCAGGGGACCATAGCAATCAGCCCCAGCATTTT. Translating gives CASSPSAGDHSNQPQHF. The full variable domain, in which reference TRBV18 and TRBJ1-5 provide the parts outside the CDR3, is NAGVMQNPRHLVRRRGQEARLRCSPMKGHSHVYWYRQLPEEGLKFMVYLQKENIIDESGMPKERFSAEFPKEGPSILRIQQVVRGDSAAYFCASSPSAGDHSNQPQHFGDGTRLSIL.

The chain recombines TRBV18 with TRBJ2-3; perhaps TRBD2 as D (5 bases). Trimming shortened V by 2 bases and J by 6 bases, and 12 bases separated the two germline ends. This CDR3 spans 14 amino acids. Germline V gives CDR1 KGHSH, CDR2 LQKENI. Written as DNA, the CDR3 is TGTGCCAGCTCACCAGATCGTAGCGCCGATACGCAGTATTTT. Residues: CASSPDRSADTQYF.

The V gene is TRBV7-9, the J gene TRBJ2-1, with 14 bases fitting TRBD2. The J segment lost 0 bases and the V segment lost 4 bases, leaving 8 bases of the junction unmatched. The CDR3 is 19 residues long. CDR1 is SEHNR, CDR2 FQNEAQ, per germline (reference sequence). CDR3 sequence (DNA): TGTGCCAGCAGCTCGGGACTAGCGGGAGCCCGAAGCTCCTACAATGAGCAGTTCTTC. Amino acid sequence: CASSSGLAGARSSYNEQFF.

This clone appeared a single time. V usage is TRBV7-3 and J usage is TRBJ2-3; maybe TRBD1 (6 bases). This CDR3 region has 14 residues. The V gene lost 5 bases and the J gene lost 1 base, with 10 bases spanning the gap. CDR1 and CDR2 from the germline V gene are SGHTA and FQGTGA. The CDR3 region is CASSLNRGTDTQYF. CDR3 DNA sequence: TGTGCCAGCAGCCTGAACAGGGGCACAGATACGCAGTATTTT.

This rearrangement joins TRBV10-3 to TRBJ1-5, with D tentatively TRBD1 (5 bases). Trimming removed 5 bases from V and 5 bases from J, with 16 bases in between. CDR1 is ENHRY, CDR2 SYGVKD, per germline. This CDR3 contains 15 residues. CDR3 region: CAISRAGQFDQPQHF. The CDR3 bases are TGTGCCATCAGTCGGGCAGGGCAGTTCGATCAGCCCCAGCATTTT.

The J gene is TRBJ2-1, the V gene TRBV27; TRBD1 matches at 10 bases. This CDR3 spans 16 amino acids. Germline CDR1 reads MNHEY; CDR2 reads SMNVEV (reference sequence). With 5 bases clipped from V and 7 bases from J, the junction kept 11 bases outside the gene matches. DNA of the CDR3: TGTGCCAGCAGTGACGGTTCGGGACAGGGGAAAAATGAGCAGTTCTTC. Its translation: CASSDGSGQGKNEQFF.